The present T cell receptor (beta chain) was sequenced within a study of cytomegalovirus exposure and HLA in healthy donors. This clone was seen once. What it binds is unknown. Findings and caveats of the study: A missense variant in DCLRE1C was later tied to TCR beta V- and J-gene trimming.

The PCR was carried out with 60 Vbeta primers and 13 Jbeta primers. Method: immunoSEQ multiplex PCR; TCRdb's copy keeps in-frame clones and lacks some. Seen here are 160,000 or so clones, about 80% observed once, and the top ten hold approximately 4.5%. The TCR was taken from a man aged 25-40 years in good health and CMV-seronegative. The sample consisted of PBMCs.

The CDR3 DNA reads TGTGCCAGCAGTTCGCCGACCGGGACTAGCTTCCAGAGCTCCTACAATGAGCAGTTCTTC. It codes for CASSSPTGTSFQSSYNEQFF. The V call is TRBV27, the J call TRBJ2-1; the match to TRBD2 covers 9 bases. This CDR3 has 20 amino acids. Germline V gives CDR1 MNHEY, CDR2 SMNVEV (reference sequence). Trimming took 4 bases from V and 0 from J; bases not matched to a gene: 16.